One sample yielded the 25 T cell receptor beta chains listed below, sequenced in a study of blood T cell repertoires in COVID-19. The assay was immunoSEQ multiplex PCR, and TCRdb's table has in-frame clones only and misses some. The sample consists of fewer than 400,000 clones, 85% to 90% of them appearing once. The sample comprised peripheral blood. The receptors originated from a woman aged 25 to 39 with COVID-19, enrolled during active disease.

The rearrangement joins TRBV4-2 to TRBJ1-2; D gene unclear. In germline, CDR1 is LGHNA, CDR2 YNFKEQ. This CDR3 region has 16 residues. Trimming left V 2 bases short and J 2 bases short, with 15 bases between. This chain's CDR3 is CASSQRFTTGNYGYTF. CDR3 coding DNA: TGTGCCAGCAGCCAAAGGTTCACCACGGGGAACTATGGCTACACCTTC.

The chain carries TRBV21-1 and TRBJ2-1; the D call of TRBD1 is as the table states it, not checked on the DNA. TRBV21-1 is termed a pseudogene. The CDR3 length is 15 residues. CDR3 amino acids: CASSKSNRAISEQFF. CDR3 nucleotide sequence: TGTGCCAGCAGCAAGTCGAACAGGGCGATTAGTGAGCAGTTCTTC.

This rearrangement joins TRBV10-1 to TRBJ2-1, with 8 bases fitting TRBD1. The CDR3 extends over 15 amino acids. Per the germline V gene, CDR1 is WNHNN and CDR2 is SYGVQD (reference sequence). The V gene end was trimmed by 6 bases and the J gene end by 4 bases; junction bases not matched to a gene: 8. The CDR3 reads CASSSGQGAYNEQFF. CDR3 nucleotide sequence: TGCGCCAGCAGCTCTGGGCAGGGGGCATACAATGAGCAGTTCTTC.

V usage is TRBV5-1 and J usage is TRBJ1-1; no reliable D call. The germline gives CDR1 SGHRS, CDR2 YFSETQ. This CDR3 has 14 amino acids. Trimming removed 4 bases from V and 1 base from J, with 11 bases in between. CDR3 DNA: TGCGCCAGCAGCAGCGGTGGGTGGAACACTGAAGCTTTCTTT. Encoded protein: CASSSGGWNTEAFF.

V usage is TRBV7-8 and J usage is TRBJ1-3; 7 positions match TRBD1. CDR3 length: 13 residues. J gave up 8 bases and V 3 bases, and 4 bases lay outside the gene matches. CDR1 is SGHVS, CDR2 FQNEAQ, per germline. The CDR3 protein is CASSLDRRDTIYF. CDR3 bases: TGTGCCAGCAGCTTGGACAGGAGAGACACCATATATTTT. Complete variable domain (other parts from reference TRBV7-8 and TRBJ1-3): GAGVSQSPRYKVAKRGQDVALRCDPISGHVSLFWYQQALGQGPEFLTYFQNEAQLDKSGLPSDRFFAERPEGSVSTLKIQRTQQEDSAVYLCASSLDRRDTIYFGEGSWLTVV.

The J gene is TRBJ1-1, the V gene TRBV29-1, with D tentatively TRBD1 (6 bases). The CDR3 consists of 13 residues. From germline, CDR1 is SQVTM and CDR2 ANQGSEA. The V and J ends lost 6 bases and 5 bases respectively, with 16 bases between them. CDR3 loop: CSVVIRGVTEAFF. The DNA of the CDR3 is TGCAGCGTCGTAATCAGGGGTGTAACTGAAGCTTTCTTT. The full variable domain, in which reference TRBV29-1 and TRBJ1-1 provide the parts outside the CDR3, is SAVISQKPSRDICQRGTSLTIQCQVDSQVTMMFWYRQQPGQSLTLIATANQGSEATYESGFVIDKFPISRPNLTFSTLTVSNMSPEDSSIYLCSVVIRGVTEAFFGQGTRLTVV.

This chain joins TRBV5-5 and TRBJ1-2, with no clear D. V was clipped by 0 bases and J by 2 bases, with 5 bases between them. This CDR3 is built from 13 residues. Germline CDR1 SGHKS, CDR2 YYEKEE (reference sequence). DNA of the CDR3: TGTGCCAGCAGCTTGGAACAGAACTATGGCTACACCTTC. Translated: CASSLEQNYGYTF.

The J gene is TRBJ1-1, the V gene TRBV12-3 or TRBV12-4, with TRBD1 as a possible D gene (5 bases). This CDR3 is 12 amino acids long. V was shortened by 5 bases and J by 4 bases, with 8 bases between the two germline ends. CDR3 sequence: CASSQGGTEAFF. CDR3 nucleotide sequence: TGTGCCAGCAGTCAGGGTGGCACTGAAGCTTTCTTT.

V is TRBV19 and J is TRBJ1-1; 11 nucleotides match TRBD1. V lost 1 base, J lost 10 bases, and 2 bases stayed unmatched. CDR3 size: 13 residues. The V gene's germline CDR1 is LNHDA and CDR2 SQIVND (reference sequence). CDR3 coding DNA: TGTGCCAGTAGTATAGGTGGGACAGGGGGAGCTTTCTTT. It is translated as CASSIGGTGGAFF.

This sequence joins TRBV7-9 and TRBJ1-1; 8 nucleotides align to TRBD1. V dropped 5 bases and J dropped 13; count of bases not matched to a gene: 9. In germline, CDR1 is SEHNR, CDR2 FQNEAQ (reference sequence). This CDR3 comprises 12 residues. The CDR3 DNA reads as TGTGCCAGCAGCCGCGGGACAGGAGAGATTTTCTTT. As protein: CASSRGTGEIFF. Complete variable domain (other parts from reference TRBV7-9 and TRBJ1-1): DTGVSQNPRHKITKRGQNVTFRCDPISEHNRLYWYRQTLGQGPEFLTYFQNEAQLEKSRLLSDRFSAERPKGSFSTLEIQRTEQGDSAMYLCASSRGTGEIFFGQGTRLTVV.

CDR3 in DNA: TGTGCCAGCAGCTCCGGACAGGGGGCTGAGTTGGAGGCTTTCTTT. The encoded protein is CASSSGQGAELEAFF. The gene calls are TRBV7-6 and TRBJ1-1, with 11 bases aligning to TRBD1. V was pared by 4 bases and J by 11 bases, with 12 bases of the junction left unmatched. The CDR3 runs 15 residues. Germline CDR1 SGHVS, CDR2 FNYEAQ.

This clone was counted once. The chain is built from TRBV5-6 and TRBJ1-2, with D possibly TRBD1 on 5 matching bases. With 4 bases removed from V and 1 base from J, the gap between germline ends came to 14 bases. The CDR3 consists of 15 residues. From germline, CDR1 is SGHDT and CDR2 YYEEEE. The CDR3 loop is CASSAAGSLNYGYTF. The CDR3 DNA reads as TGTGCCAGCAGCGCTGCAGGGTCTCTTAACTATGGCTACACCTTC. The full variable domain, its missing parts supplied by reference TRBV5-6 and TRBJ1-2, is DAGVTQSPTHLIKTRGQQVTLRCSPKSGHDTVSWYQQALGQGPQFIFQYYEEEERQRGNFPDRFSGHQFPNYSSELNVNALLLGDSALYLCASSAAGSLNYGYTFGSGTRLTVV.

This clone was detected only a few times. The rearrangement joins TRBV6-5 to TRBJ2-5, with a possible D match to TRBD1 (5 bases). Germline V CDR1 and CDR2: MNHEY, SVGAGI. The ends were cut back, 0 bases at V and 1 base at J, with 6 bases in the middle. CDR3 size: 14 residues. CDR3 in DNA: TGTGCCAGCAGTTACTCTCAGGGCCAAGAGACCCAGTACTTC. Translating gives CASSYSQGQETQYF.

Comment on this clone: Its ends do not fully match the called genes, so a read error is possible. V is TRBV20-1 and J is TRBJ1-2, with D hard to call. In germline, CDR1 is DFQATT, CDR2 SNEGSKA (reference sequence). This CDR3 contains 13 residues. DNA of the CDR3: TGCAGTGCTAGTAAAGTCGCTAACTATAGCTACACCTTC. Amino acid sequence: CSASKVANYSYTF.

The chain links TRBV28 to TRBJ2-1, with 10 bases fitting TRBD1. Germline assignment: CDR1 MDHEN and CDR2 SYDVKM. J was trimmed by 3 bases and V by 2 bases; bases with no gene match: 7. The CDR3 is 17 amino acids. CDR3 in DNA: TGTGCCAGCAGTTTAGAAGTCGGACAGGGGGGCTACAATGAGCAGTTCTTC. Encoded protein: CASSLEVGQGGYNEQFF.

V and J are TRBV18 and TRBJ1-5; D may be TRBD1 (5 bases). Germline lookup yields CDR1 KGHSH and CDR2 LQKENI. Trimming left V 3 bases short and J 3 bases short, with 12 bases between. The CDR3 spans 15 residues. In nucleotides, the CDR3 is TGTGCCAGCTCACCCTCCGGGGGATACAATCAGCCCCAGCATTTT. Amino acids: CASSPSGGYNQPQHF. The full variable domain, in which reference TRBV18 and TRBJ1-5 provide the parts outside the CDR3, is NAGVMQNPRHLVRRRGQEARLRCSPMKGHSHVYWYRQLPEEGLKFMVYLQKENIIDESGMPKERFSAEFPKEGPSILRIQQVVRGDSAAYFCASSPSGGYNQPQHFGDGTRLSIL.

This sequence joins TRBV27 and TRBJ1-4; 7 bases are shared with TRBD1. The CDR3 loop spans 17 amino acids. In germline, CDR1 is MNHEY, CDR2 SMNVEV (reference sequence). After removal of 2 bases from V and 1 base from J, the junction contained 7 bases not matched to a gene. This CDR3 is CASSLKAGGQTNEKLFF. The CDR3 DNA is TGTGCCAGCAGTTTAAAGGCAGGGGGGCAAACTAATGAAAAACTGTTTTTT. The complete variable domain, with remaining parts taken from reference TRBV27 and TRBJ1-4, reads EAQVTQNPRYLITVTGKKLTVTCSQNMNHEYMSWYRQDPGLGLRQIYYSMNVEVTDKGDVPEGYKVSRKEKRNFPLILESPSPNQTSLYFCASSLKAGGQTNEKLFFGSGTQLSVL.

The chain recombines TRBV6-1 with TRBJ1-6, with D unresolved. This CDR3 is 14 amino acids long. V lost 2 bases, J lost 9 bases, and 11 bases lay in between. Germline lookup yields CDR1 MNHNS and CDR2 SASEGT. The DNA of the CDR3 is TGTGCCAGCAGTGAATCCAGAGCGATTTCACCCCTCCACTTT. This encodes CASSESRAISPLHF.

V and J are TRBV20-1 and TRBJ2-2, with TRBD1 identical over 10 bases. The CDR3 covers 14 residues. J gave up 6 bases and V 3 bases, and 4 bases lay outside the gene matches. Germline loops: CDR1 DFQATT, CDR2 SNEGSKA (reference sequence). CDR3 sequence: CSASPGQGAGELFF. The CDR3 nucleotides read TGCAGTGCTAGTCCCGGACAGGGGGCCGGGGAGCTGTTTTTT.

The gene calls are TRBV13 and TRBJ2-5; 9 bases align to TRBD2. CDR3 length equals 15 residues. CDR1 and CDR2 from the germline V gene are PRHDT and FYEKMQ (reference sequence). V was pared by 5 bases and J by 7 bases, with 11 bases of the junction left unmatched. The CDR3 is CASSVGLAGSGTQYF. Here the CDR3 DNA reads TGTGCCAGCAGCGTTGGGCTAGCGGGGTCGGGGACCCAGTACTTC.

V and J are TRBV5-1 and TRBJ2-3, with 9 bases aligning to TRBD2. This CDR3 has 15 amino acids. The V gene end was trimmed by 0 bases and the J gene end by 6 bases; junction bases not matched to a gene: 5. Germline lookup yields CDR1 SGHRS and CDR2 YFSETQ. In DNA form, the CDR3 reads TGCGCCAGCAGCTTGGCTGGCGGGGGGGCTGATACGCAGTATTTT. Protein sequence: CASSLAGGGADTQYF. Drawing the rest from reference TRBV5-1 and TRBJ2-3, the complete variable domain is KAGVTQTPRYLIKTRGQQVTLSCSPISGHRSVSWYQQTPGQGLQFLFEYFSETQRNKGNFPGRFSGRQFSNSRSEMNVSTLELGDSALYLCASSLAGGGADTQYFGPGTRLTVL.

V gene TRBV27 combines with J gene TRBJ1-1; D is undetermined. Germline assignment: CDR1 MNHEY and CDR2 SMNVEV (reference sequence). This CDR3 contains 13 residues. The ends were cut back, 4 bases at V and 1 base at J, with 7 bases in the middle. CDR3 coding DNA: TGTGCCAGCAGTTGGCAGAAGAACACTGAAGCTTTCTTT. This gives the protein CASSWQKNTEAFF.

The gene calls are TRBV9 and TRBJ2-2; 8 bases are a match to TRBD1. This CDR3 has 16 residues. The V gene end was trimmed by 2 bases and the J gene end by 3 bases; junction bases not matched to a gene: 6. CDR1 is SGDLS, CDR2 YYNGEE, per germline. The CDR3 DNA reads TGTGCCAGCAGCGTTACAGGGGGTTTATACACCGGGGAGCTGTTTTTT. Protein sequence: CASSVTGGLYTGELFF.

This chain uses TRBV18 with TRBJ1-2; D possibly corresponds to TRBD1 (5 bases). Trimming took 3 bases from V and 0 from J, leaving 11 bases between them. In germline, CDR1 is KGHSH, CDR2 LQKENI. This CDR3 is 15 amino acids long. The CDR3 DNA is TGTGCCAGCTCACCGGGGCCAAGTACTAACTATGGCTACACCTTC. Its protein product is CASSPGPSTNYGYTF.

J is TRBJ1-3 and V is TRBV5-6, with 8 nucleotides matching TRBD1. Per the germline V gene, CDR1 is SGHDT and CDR2 is YYEEEE. Unmatched junction bases numbered 7, after V lost 3 bases and J lost 5 bases. The CDR3 covers 15 residues. The CDR3 bases are TGTGCCAGCAGCTCGGAGGACAGGGCGAGAAACACCATATATTTT. It yields the protein CASSSEDRARNTIYF.